These T cell receptor beta chains were read from a single sample in a study of blood T cell repertoires in COVID-19. TCRdb's copy holds only in-frame clones and misses some; the assay was immunoSEQ multiplex PCR. This repertoire shows under 350,000 clones, roughly 91% found once; its top ten account for about 4.2%. The sample comprised peripheral blood. The receptors were sampled from a man aged 40-49 years with acute or convalescent COVID-19. Each CDR3 is given with its conserved first and last residue. The D gene is left open where the match is weak. Not all rows give a size; the values are once, few, many and, for expanded clones, a class.

j_call: TRBJ2-1; d_call: TRBD2; clone_size: .; v_call: TRBV7-2; cdr3_nt: TGTGCCAGCAGCTTTAGCGTTCGGCGGGGGGGCGCGAATGAGCAGTTCTTC; cdr3_aa: CASSFSVRRGGANEQFF
j_call: TRBJ1-6; d_call: .; clone_size: .; v_call: TRBV27; cdr3_nt: TGTGCCAGCGGGCTTGACGTGAGGCAGGGGCGGTCACCCCTCCACTTT; cdr3_aa: CASGLDVRQGRSPLHF
j_call: TRBJ1-4; d_call: .; clone_size: once; v_call: TRBV6-5; cdr3_nt: TGTGCCAGCAGTTCCGGGAGTGACGAAAAACTGTTTTTT; cdr3_aa: CASSSGSDEKLFF
j_call: TRBJ1-2; d_call: TRBD1; clone_size: .; v_call: TRBV6-5; cdr3_nt: TGTGCCAGCAGCCAACGACAGGGGGCGTTCCTCGTCTTC; cdr3_aa: CASSQRQGAFLVF
j_call: TRBJ2-1; d_call: .; clone_size: .; v_call: TRBV12-3/TRBV12-4; cdr3_nt: TGTGCCAGCAGTCCCCTATACAATGAGCAGTTCTTC; cdr3_aa: CASSPLYNEQFF
j_call: TRBJ2-7; d_call: TRBD1; clone_size: .; v_call: TRBV19; cdr3_nt: TGTGCCATTCGCCGACAGGGGGGCCGCGAGCAGTACTTC; cdr3_aa: CAIRRQGGREQYF
j_call: TRBJ2-6; d_call: .; clone_size: .; v_call: TRBV7-2; cdr3_nt: TGTGCCAGCAGCTTACATAGCTCTGGGGCCAACGTCCTGACTTTC; cdr3_aa: CASSLHSSGANVLTF
j_call: TRBJ2-2; d_call: .; clone_size: .; v_call: TRBV4-2; cdr3_nt: TGTGCCAGCAGCCAAGGTACACCCCTCCTCACCGGGGAGCTGTTTTTT; cdr3_aa: CASSQGTPLLTGELFF
j_call: TRBJ1-3; d_call: .; clone_size: .; v_call: TRBV5-1; cdr3_nt: TGCGCCAGCAGCCAGGATACGGGGAACACTGGAAACACCATATATTTT; cdr3_aa: CASSQDTGNTGNTIYF
j_call: TRBJ2-7; d_call: TRBD1; clone_size: few; v_call: TRBV5-1; cdr3_nt: TGCGCCAGCAGCTTGGACGGACAGGGGAACCACGAGCAGTACTTC; cdr3_aa: CASSLDGQGNHEQYF
j_call: TRBJ2-7; d_call: TRBD1; clone_size: .; v_call: TRBV6-5; cdr3_nt: TGTGCCAGCAGTATGGGACAGGGGGCATACGAGCAGTACTTC; cdr3_aa: CASSMGQGAYEQYF
j_call: TRBJ1-3; d_call: .; clone_size: few; v_call: TRBV6-5; cdr3_nt: TGTGCCAGCTCTACCGGTCGAAACACCATATATTTT; cdr3_aa: CASSTGRNTIYF
j_call: TRBJ2-7; d_call: .; clone_size: .; v_call: TRBV12-3/TRBV12-4; cdr3_nt: TGTGCCAGCAGTTTCGGGTACGAGCAGTACTTC; cdr3_aa: CASSFGYEQYF
j_call: TRBJ2-5; d_call: .; clone_size: .; v_call: TRBV5-1; cdr3_nt: TGCGCCAGCAGCACAGAGGGTAGAGAGACCCAGTACTTC; cdr3_aa: CASSTEGRETQYF
j_call: TRBJ1-1; d_call: .; clone_size: .; v_call: TRBV19; cdr3_nt: TGTGCCAGTAGTCGAGGGTCCGGGCGGACTGAAGCTTTCTTT; cdr3_aa: CASSRGSGRTEAFF
j_call: TRBJ1-6; d_call: .; clone_size: .; v_call: TRBV2; cdr3_nt: TGTGCCAGCAGTGATTCGGGGTTGGCTTCACCCCTCCACTTT; cdr3_aa: CASSDSGLASPLHF
j_call: TRBJ2-5; d_call: TRBD1; clone_size: .; v_call: TRBV4-1; cdr3_nt: TGCGCCAGCAGCCAAGATTTAACCGGGACAGGGGCGTACCAAGAGACCCAGTACTTC; cdr3_aa: CASSQDLTGTGAYQETQYF
j_call: TRBJ1-2; d_call: .; clone_size: .; v_call: TRBV27; cdr3_nt: TGTGCCAGCGGGCAGGGTAACTATGGCTACACCTTC; cdr3_aa: CASGQGNYGYTF
j_call: TRBJ1-2; d_call: TRBD1; clone_size: .; v_call: TRBV3-1/TRBV3-2; cdr3_nt: TGTGCCAGCAGCCCTCCAGGGGGCGCGGACTATGGCTACACCTTC; cdr3_aa: CASSPPGGADYGYTF
j_call: TRBJ2-3; d_call: .; clone_size: .; v_call: TRBV6-5; cdr3_nt: TGTGCCAGCAGTTACGGGACACCAAGCACAGATACGCAGTATTTT; cdr3_aa: CASSYGTPSTDTQYF
j_call: TRBJ2-7; d_call: .; clone_size: .; v_call: TRBV27; cdr3_nt: TGTGCCAGCAGTTCCTTCTACGAGCAGTACTTC; cdr3_aa: CASSSFYEQYF
j_call: TRBJ1-1; d_call: .; clone_size: .; v_call: TRBV7-2; cdr3_nt: TGTGCCAGCAGCCCCCAGAGCAGGGGCCCAAGTACTTTCTTT; cdr3_aa: CASSPQSRGPSTFF
j_call: TRBJ2-2; d_call: TRBD1; clone_size: .; v_call: TRBV2; cdr3_nt: TGTGCCAGCAGCACTGATCTAGGACAGGGGGCTGAGGAGCTGTTTTTT; cdr3_aa: CASSTDLGQGAEELFF
j_call: TRBJ1-1; d_call: TRBD1; clone_size: .; v_call: TRBV6-6; cdr3_nt: TGTGCCAGCAGTTACTCCGACAGGGGTTTGAACACTGAAGCTTTCTTT; cdr3_aa: CASSYSDRGLNTEAFF
j_call: TRBJ2-1; d_call: TRBD2; clone_size: .; v_call: TRBV11-2; cdr3_nt: TGTGCCAGCAGCTTAGTATTCAGCGGGGGGGCCCTTAAGCAGTTCTTC; cdr3_aa: CASSLVFSGGALKQFF
j_call: TRBJ1-1; d_call: .; clone_size: .; v_call: TRBV5-4; cdr3_nt: TGTGCCAGCAGCTTGGGAATCCCTCGGGCTGAAGCTTTCTTT; cdr3_aa: CASSLGIPRAEAFF
j_call: TRBJ1-1; d_call: .; clone_size: .; v_call: TRBV7-8; cdr3_nt: TGTGCCAGCAGCTCTTGGGGACTCGAGCGAGAAGCTTTCTTT; cdr3_aa: CASSSWGLEREAFF
j_call: TRBJ1-1; d_call: .; clone_size: .; v_call: TRBV3-1/TRBV3-2; cdr3_nt: TGTGCCAGCAGCTCCAGGGGAGAGCGAGCTTTCTTT; cdr3_aa: CASSSRGERAFF
j_call: TRBJ2-1; d_call: TRBD2; clone_size: .; v_call: TRBV5-4; cdr3_nt: TGTGCCAGCAGCTTAATCAGCGGGGGCCCGAATGAGCAGTTCTTC; cdr3_aa: CASSLISGGPNEQFF
j_call: TRBJ2-3; d_call: TRBD2; clone_size: .; v_call: TRBV6-5; cdr3_nt: TGTGCCACCTCTAGCGGGCCCCGAATAGATACGCAGTATTTT; cdr3_aa: CATSSGPRIDTQYF
j_call: TRBJ2-4; d_call: TRBD2; clone_size: .; v_call: TRBV12-5; cdr3_nt: TGTGCTAGTGGTTTGTTCCCCCGGGGGGGTTTTTCCAAAAACATTCAGTACTTC; cdr3_aa: CASGLFPRGGFSKNIQYF
j_call: TRBJ1-1; d_call: .; clone_size: .; v_call: TRBV5-1; cdr3_nt: TGCGCCAGCAGCTTGGACGGACTAAAAACTGAAGCTTTCTTT; cdr3_aa: CASSLDGLKTEAFF
j_call: TRBJ2-6; d_call: .; clone_size: .; v_call: TRBV24-1; cdr3_nt: TGTGCCACCAGTGACACAAGCTCTGGGGCCAACGTCCTGACTTTC; cdr3_aa: CATSDTSSGANVLTF
j_call: TRBJ2-7; d_call: .; clone_size: .; v_call: TRBV3-1/TRBV3-2; cdr3_nt: TGTGCCAGCAGCCACCACGACAGTTACGAGCAGTACTTC; cdr3_aa: CASSHHDSYEQYF
j_call: TRBJ2-1; d_call: TRBD2; clone_size: .; v_call: TRBV2; cdr3_nt: TGTGCCAGCAGTTATGGACTAGCGGGGGGGCCCGCGGAGAATGAGCAGTTCTTC; cdr3_aa: CASSYGLAGGPAENEQFF
j_call: TRBJ2-1; d_call: TRBD2; clone_size: .; v_call: TRBV11-3; cdr3_nt: TGTGCCAGCAGCCCCGGACTAGCGGGGGGTGGGACTAACGATGAGCAGTTCTTC; cdr3_aa: CASSPGLAGGGTNDEQFF